This T cell receptor (beta chain) originates from a study of CD8 T cells in ankylosing spondylitis. Findings and caveats of the study: The authors reported significant enrichment of disease-linked clones in matched ankylosing spondylitis synovial fluid. Seemingly distinctive of ankylosing spondylitis blood was a TCR beta motif formed by eight highly homologous variants.

TCRdb independently ran MiXCR on the 5' RACE reads; one entry per CDR3 protein. Of about 540,000 distinct CDR3 sequences in the sample, more than 9.5% are singletons; the top ten hold 6.8%. Per germline, CDR1 SGHDT and CDR2 YYEEEE. This CDR3 region has 13 residues. With 4 bases removed from V and 6 bases from J, the gap between germline ends came to 12 bases. In this sample, this clonotype turned up a few times. What it binds is not known. The chain carries TRBV5-6 and TRBJ2-3; D gene ambiguous. Sequencing was carried out using blood, either unsorted or a sorted T cell fraction (not recorded which). This TCR came from a male donor with ankylosing spondylitis. CDR3 residues: CASSPISGDTQYF. In nucleotides, the CDR3 is TGTGCCAGCAGCCCAATCTCTGGGGATACGCAGTATTTT.